The TCR beta chain under discussion was sequenced for a study of CXCR3-negative and CXCR3-positive naive CD8 T cells. General study findings and limits: TCR strength was inferred from TRB CDR3 properties, while surface CD5 was comparable between naive subsets. More hydrophobic TRB CDR3s were found in CXCR3-positive naive cells than in CXCR3-negative naive cells. PBMCs showed partially decreased CXCR3 expression after cryopreservation, and most assays used fresh PBMCs.

Sorting yielded triplicates of approximately 300,000 cells for each CD8+ T cell subset. Naive CD8+ T cells had a CD45RO-CCR7+CD27+CD95- phenotype. To note about this clonotype: Its specificity is unknown.

The CDR3 totals 14 residues. CDR1 is SQVTM, CDR2 ANQGSEA, per germline. The TRB libraries of cDNA were built by UMI-labeled 5' RACE. With the 5' RACE reads reprocessed, TCRdb shows one record per CDR3 protein and no DNA. Its listing shows around 66,000 distinct CDR3 sequences. The rearrangement joins TRBV29-1 to TRBJ2-1; the TCRdb D gene call, TRBD2, has no DNA to confirm it. The origin of this receptor is a human donor in good health. Some clones in this sample may be carry-over from other donors' samples. The sample consisted of naive CXCR3+ CD8+ T cells from blood. Subset specified: CD45RO-CCR7+CD27+CD95- naive CD8+ T cells expressing CXCR3 (TNR3+). This CDR3 reads CSVESSGRSDEQFF.